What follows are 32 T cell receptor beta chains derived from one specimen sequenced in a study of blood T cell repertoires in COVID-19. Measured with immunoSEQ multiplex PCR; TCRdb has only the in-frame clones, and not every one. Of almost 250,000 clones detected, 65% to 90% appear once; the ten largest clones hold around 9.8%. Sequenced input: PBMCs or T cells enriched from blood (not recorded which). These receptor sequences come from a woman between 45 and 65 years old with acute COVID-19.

In nucleotides, the CDR3 is TGTGCCACCATGAACGGGGGCTCTGGGGCCAACGTCCTGACTTTC. The encoded protein is CATMNGGSGANVLTF. The chain is built from TRBV27 and TRBJ2-6; maybe TRBD2 (6 bases). Germline CDR1 and CDR2: MNHEY and SMNVEV (reference sequence). Trimming shortened V by 10 bases and J by 0 bases, and 13 bases separated the two germline ends. This CDR3 has 15 amino acids. The full variable domain, with the rest looked up from reference TRBV27 and TRBJ2-6, is EAQVTQNPRYLITVTGKKLTVTCSQNMNHEYMSWYRQDPGLGLRQIYYSMNVEVTDKGDVPEGYKVSRKEKRNFPLILESPSPNQTSLYFCATMNGGSGANVLTFGAGSRLTVL.

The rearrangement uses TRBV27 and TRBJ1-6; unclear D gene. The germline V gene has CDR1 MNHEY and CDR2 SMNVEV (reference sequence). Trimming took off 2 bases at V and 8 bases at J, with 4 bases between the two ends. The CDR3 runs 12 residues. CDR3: CASSLGDSPLHF. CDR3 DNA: TGTGCCAGCAGTTTAGGAGATTCACCCCTCCACTTT.

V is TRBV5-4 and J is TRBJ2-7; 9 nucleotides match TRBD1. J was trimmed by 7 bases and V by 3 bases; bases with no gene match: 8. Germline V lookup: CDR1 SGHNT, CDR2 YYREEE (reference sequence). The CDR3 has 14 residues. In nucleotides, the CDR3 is TGTGCCAGCAGCTACCCGGGACAGGGTCGGGAGCAGTACTTC. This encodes CASSYPGQGREQYF.

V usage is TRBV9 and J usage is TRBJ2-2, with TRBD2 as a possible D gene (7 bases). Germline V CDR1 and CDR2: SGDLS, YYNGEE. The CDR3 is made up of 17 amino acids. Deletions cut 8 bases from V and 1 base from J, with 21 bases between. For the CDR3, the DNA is TGTGCCAGTGCCAGGGGAGGAGCGGGGATGAACACCGGGGAGCTGTTTTTT. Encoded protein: CASARGGAGMNTGELFF.

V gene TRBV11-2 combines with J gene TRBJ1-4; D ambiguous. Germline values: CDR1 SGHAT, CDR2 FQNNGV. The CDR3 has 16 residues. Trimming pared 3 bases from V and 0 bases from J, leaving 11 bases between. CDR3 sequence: CASSLSIDATNEKLFF. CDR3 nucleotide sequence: TGTGCCAGCAGCTTGAGTATTGATGCAACTAATGAAAAACTGTTTTTT.

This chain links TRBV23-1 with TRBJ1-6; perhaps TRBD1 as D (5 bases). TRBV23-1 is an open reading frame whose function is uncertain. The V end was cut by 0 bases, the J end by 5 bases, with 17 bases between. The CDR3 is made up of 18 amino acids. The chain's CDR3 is CASSQSLGRDDDNSPLHF. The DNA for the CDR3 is TGCGCCAGCAGTCAATCATTAGGGAGGGACGATGATAATTCACCCCTCCACTTT.

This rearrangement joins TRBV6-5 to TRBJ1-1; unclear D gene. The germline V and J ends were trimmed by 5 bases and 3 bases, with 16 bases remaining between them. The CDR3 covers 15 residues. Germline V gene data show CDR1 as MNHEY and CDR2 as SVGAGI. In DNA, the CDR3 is TGTGCCAGCAGTCGACTACTTGGGGTGGACACTGAAGCTTTCTTT. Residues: CASSRLLGVDTEAFF.

CDR3 amino acids: CASSITSGGWETQYF. In DNA, the CDR3 is TGTGCCAGCAGCATCACTAGCGGGGGGTGGGAGACCCAGTACTTC. V and J are TRBV7-2 and TRBJ2-5; TRBD2 matches 12 bases. The length of the CDR3 is 15 residues. V shed 5 bases and J 5 bases; nucleotides not matched to a gene: 6. Germline CDR1 is SGHTA and CDR2 is FQGNSA.

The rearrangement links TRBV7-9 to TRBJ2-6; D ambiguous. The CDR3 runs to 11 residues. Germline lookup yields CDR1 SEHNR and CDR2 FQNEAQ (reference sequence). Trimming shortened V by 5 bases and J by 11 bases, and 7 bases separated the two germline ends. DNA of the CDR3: TGTGCCAGCAGCCCCCCCGACGTCCTGACTTTC. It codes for CASSPPDVLTF.

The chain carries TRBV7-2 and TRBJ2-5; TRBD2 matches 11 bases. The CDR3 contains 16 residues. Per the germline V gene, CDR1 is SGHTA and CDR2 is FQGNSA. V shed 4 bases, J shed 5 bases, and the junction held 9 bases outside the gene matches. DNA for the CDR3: TGTGCCAGCAGCTACGGGACTAGCGGAAAAAGGGAGACCCAGTACTTC. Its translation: CASSYGTSGKRETQYF.

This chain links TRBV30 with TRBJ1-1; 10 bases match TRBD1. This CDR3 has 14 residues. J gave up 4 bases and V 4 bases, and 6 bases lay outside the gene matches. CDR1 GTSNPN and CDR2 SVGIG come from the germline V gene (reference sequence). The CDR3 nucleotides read TGTGCCTGGAATAAGGGACAGGGGCCCACTGAAGCTTTCTTT. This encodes CAWNKGQGPTEAFF.

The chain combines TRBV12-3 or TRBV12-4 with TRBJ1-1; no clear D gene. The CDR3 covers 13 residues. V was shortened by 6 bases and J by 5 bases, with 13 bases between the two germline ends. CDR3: CASSLSQATEAFF. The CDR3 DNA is TGTGCCAGCAGCCTTTCGCAAGCAACTGAAGCTTTCTTT.

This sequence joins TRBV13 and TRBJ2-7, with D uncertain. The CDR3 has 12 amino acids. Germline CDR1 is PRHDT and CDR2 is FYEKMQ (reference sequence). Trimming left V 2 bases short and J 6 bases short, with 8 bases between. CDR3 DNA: TGTGCCAGCAGCTTATCGGCGGCCGAGCAGTACTTC. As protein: CASSLSAAEQYF.

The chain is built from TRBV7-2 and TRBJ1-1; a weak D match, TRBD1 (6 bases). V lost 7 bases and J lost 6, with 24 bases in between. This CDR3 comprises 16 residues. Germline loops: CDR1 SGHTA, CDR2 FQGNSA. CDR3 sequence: CASKQGFVLRDAEAFF. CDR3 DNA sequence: TGTGCCAGCAAACAGGGTTTTGTTCTACGGGACGCTGAAGCTTTCTTT.

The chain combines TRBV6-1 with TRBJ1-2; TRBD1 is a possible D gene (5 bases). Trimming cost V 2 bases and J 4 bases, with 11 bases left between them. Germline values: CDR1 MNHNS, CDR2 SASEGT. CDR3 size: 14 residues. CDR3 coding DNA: TGTGCCAGCAGTGAACCCAGGGATAGCTATGGCTACACCTTC. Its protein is CASSEPRDSYGYTF.

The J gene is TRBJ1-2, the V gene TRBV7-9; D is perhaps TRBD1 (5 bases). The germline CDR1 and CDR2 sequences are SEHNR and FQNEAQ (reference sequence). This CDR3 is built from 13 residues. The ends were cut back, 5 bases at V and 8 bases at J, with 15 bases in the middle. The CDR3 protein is CASSLREREGYTF. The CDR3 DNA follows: TGTGCCAGCAGCCTCAGGGAGCGGGAAGGCTACACCTTC.

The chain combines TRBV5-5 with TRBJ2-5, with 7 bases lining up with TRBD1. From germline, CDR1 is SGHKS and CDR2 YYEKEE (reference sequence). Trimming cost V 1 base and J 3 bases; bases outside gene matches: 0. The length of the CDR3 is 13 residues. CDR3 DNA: TGTGCCAGCAGCTTGACAGGGGAAGAGACCCAGTACTTC. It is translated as CASSLTGEETQYF.

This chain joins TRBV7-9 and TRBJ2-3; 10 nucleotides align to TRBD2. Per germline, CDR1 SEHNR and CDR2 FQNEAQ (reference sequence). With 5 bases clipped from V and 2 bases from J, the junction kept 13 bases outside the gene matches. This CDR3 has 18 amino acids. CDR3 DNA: TGTGCCAGCAGCCTTCCCTGGGGAGCGGGGGGGCCCACAGATACGCAGTATTTT. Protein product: CASSLPWGAGGPTDTQYF.

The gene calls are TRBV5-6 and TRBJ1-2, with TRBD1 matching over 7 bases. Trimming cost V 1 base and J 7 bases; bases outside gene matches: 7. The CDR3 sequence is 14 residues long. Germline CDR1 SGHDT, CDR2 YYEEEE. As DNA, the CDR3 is TGTGCCAGCAGCTTGTACGGACAGGCCTTTGGCTACACCTTC. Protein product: CASSLYGQAFGYTF.

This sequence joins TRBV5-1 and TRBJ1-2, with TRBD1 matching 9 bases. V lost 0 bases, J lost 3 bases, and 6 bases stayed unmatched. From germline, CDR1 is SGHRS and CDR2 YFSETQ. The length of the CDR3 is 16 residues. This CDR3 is CASSLVGTGRDYGYTF. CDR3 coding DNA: TGCGCCAGCAGCTTGGTCGGGACAGGGAGGGACTATGGCTACACCTTC.

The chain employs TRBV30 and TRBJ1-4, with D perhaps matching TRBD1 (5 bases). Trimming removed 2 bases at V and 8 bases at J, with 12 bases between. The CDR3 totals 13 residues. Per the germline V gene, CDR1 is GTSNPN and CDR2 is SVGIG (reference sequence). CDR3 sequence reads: CAWSKGIGEKLFF. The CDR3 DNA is TGTGCCTGGAGTAAGGGGATAGGAGAAAAACTGTTTTTT.

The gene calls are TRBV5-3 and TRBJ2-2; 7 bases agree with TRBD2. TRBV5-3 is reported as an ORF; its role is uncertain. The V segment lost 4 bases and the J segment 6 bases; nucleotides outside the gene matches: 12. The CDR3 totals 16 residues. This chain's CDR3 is CARSILGRGRPGELFF. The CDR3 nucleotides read TGTGCCAGAAGCATCCTAGGGCGGGGGAGGCCCGGGGAGCTGTTTTTT.

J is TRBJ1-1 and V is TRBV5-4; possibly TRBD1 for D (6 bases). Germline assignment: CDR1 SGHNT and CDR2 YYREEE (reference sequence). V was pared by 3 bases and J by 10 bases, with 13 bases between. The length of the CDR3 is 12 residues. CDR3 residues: CASSWKGEPAFF. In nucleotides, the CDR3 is TGTGCCAGCAGCTGGAAGGGGGAACCAGCTTTCTTT.

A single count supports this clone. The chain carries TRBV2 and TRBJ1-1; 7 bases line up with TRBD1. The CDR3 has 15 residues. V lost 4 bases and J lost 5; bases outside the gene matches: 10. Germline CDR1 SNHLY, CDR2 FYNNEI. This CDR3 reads CASSVGSRGRTEAFF. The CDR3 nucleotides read TGTGCCAGCAGTGTTGGTTCAAGGGGGCGGACTGAAGCTTTCTTT. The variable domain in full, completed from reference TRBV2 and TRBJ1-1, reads EPEVTQTPSHQVTQMGQEVILRCVPISNHLYFYWYRQILGQKVEFLVSFYNNEISEKSEIFDDQFSVERPDGSNFTLKIRSTKLEDSAMYFCASSVGSRGRTEAFFGQGTRLTVV.

The chain's CDR3 is CASSLGDRPTTNEKLFF. The CDR3 nucleotides read TGTGCCAGCAGCTTGGGGGACAGGCCCACAACTAATGAAAAACTGTTTTTT. V and J are TRBV5-5 and TRBJ1-4; 8 bases map to TRBD1. CDR3 size: 17 residues. Germline assignment: CDR1 SGHKS and CDR2 YYEKEE (reference sequence). The J segment lost 0 bases and the V segment lost 0 bases, leaving 4 bases of the junction unmatched.

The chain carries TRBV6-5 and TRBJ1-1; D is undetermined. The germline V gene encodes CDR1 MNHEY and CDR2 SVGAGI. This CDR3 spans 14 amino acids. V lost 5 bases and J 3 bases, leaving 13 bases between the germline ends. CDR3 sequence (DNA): TGTGCCAGCAGTCGCGCCACAGCTTACACTGAAGCTTTCTTT. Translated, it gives CASSRATAYTEAFF.

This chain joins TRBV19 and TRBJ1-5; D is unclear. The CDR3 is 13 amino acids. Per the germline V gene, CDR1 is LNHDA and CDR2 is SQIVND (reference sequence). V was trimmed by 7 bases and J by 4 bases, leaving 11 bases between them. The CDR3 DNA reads TGTGCCAGTAAAAGAGAGCTTAATCAGCCCCAGCATTTT. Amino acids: CASKRELNQPQHF.

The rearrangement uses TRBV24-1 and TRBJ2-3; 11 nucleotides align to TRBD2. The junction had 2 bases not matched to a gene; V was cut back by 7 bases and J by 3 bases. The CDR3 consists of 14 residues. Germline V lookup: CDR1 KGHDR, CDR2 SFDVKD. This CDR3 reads CATSSSGGTDTQYF. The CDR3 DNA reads TGTGCCACCAGCTCTAGCGGGGGGACAGATACGCAGTATTTT.

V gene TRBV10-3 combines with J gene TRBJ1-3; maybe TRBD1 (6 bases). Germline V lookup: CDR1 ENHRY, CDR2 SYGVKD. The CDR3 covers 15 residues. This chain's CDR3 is CAYSRGGPLGNTIYF. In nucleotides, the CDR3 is TGTGCATATTCACGCGGGGGCCCCCTTGGAAACACCATATATTTT.

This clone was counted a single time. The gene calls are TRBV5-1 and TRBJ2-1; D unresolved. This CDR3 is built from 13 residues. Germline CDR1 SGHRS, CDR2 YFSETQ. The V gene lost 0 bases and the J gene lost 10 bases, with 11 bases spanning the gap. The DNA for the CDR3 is TGCGCCAGCAGCTTGGAAGGTATGAGGGAGCAGTTCTTC. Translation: CASSLEGMREQFF.

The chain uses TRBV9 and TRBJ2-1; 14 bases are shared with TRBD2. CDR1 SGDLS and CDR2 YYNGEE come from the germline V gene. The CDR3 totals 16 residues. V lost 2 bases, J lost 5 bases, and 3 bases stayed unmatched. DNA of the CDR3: TGTGCCAGCAGCGTCTTGACTAGCGGGGGGGACAATGAGCAGTTCTTC. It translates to CASSVLTSGGDNEQFF.

The CDR3 spells CASSPKRATGELFF. Written as DNA, the CDR3 is TGTGCCAGCTCACCGAAGAGGGCTACCGGGGAGCTGTTTTTT. The chain couples TRBV18 to TRBJ2-2; the D gene is possibly TRBD2 (5 bases). Germline lookup yields CDR1 KGHSH and CDR2 LQKENI. This CDR3 spans 14 amino acids. The V end was cut by 3 bases, the J end by 5 bases, with 10 bases between.